Below are 21 T cell receptor beta chains sequenced from a single sample in a study of blood T cell repertoires in COVID-19. Produced via immunoSEQ multiplex PCR; TCRdb's table is partial and in-frame only. The table shows fewer than 300,000 clones, with roughly 86% occurring only once. The sequenced sample was peripheral blood. Receptor source: a man younger than 35 with active or convalescent COVID-19.

This clone has only a few counts. The chain carries TRBV10-3 and TRBJ1-2, with 8 positions matching TRBD1. The J segment lost 4 bases and the V segment lost 3 bases, leaving 4 bases of the junction unmatched. This CDR3 region has 14 residues. Germline CDR1 and CDR2: ENHRY and SYGVKD. For the CDR3, the DNA is TGTGCCATCAGTGAAACAGGGGGTAGCTATGGCTACACCTTC. Encoded protein: CAISETGGSYGYTF.

This clone was seen only a few times. The chain has TRBV18 and TRBJ1-2, with D unclear. Germline V lookup: CDR1 KGHSH, CDR2 LQKENI. CDR3 size: 13 residues. The V gene lost 6 bases and the J gene lost 2 bases, with 10 bases spanning the gap. The CDR3 region is CASSAGSNYGYTF. The CDR3 nucleotides are TGTGCCAGCTCCGCCGGGAGCAACTATGGCTACACCTTC. Drawing the rest from reference TRBV18 and TRBJ1-2, the complete variable domain is NAGVMQNPRHLVRRRGQEARLRCSPMKGHSHVYWYRQLPEEGLKFMVYLQKENIIDESGMPKERFSAEFPKEGPSILRIQQVVRGDSAAYFCASSAGSNYGYTFGSGTRLTVV.

CDR3 in DNA: TGTGCCAGCAGCCAACCGGGACAGGGGAATTGGGGAACGGGTGAAGCTTTCTTT. It is translated as CASSQPGQGNWGTGEAFF. The chain combines TRBV7-6 with TRBJ1-1; 10 bases fit TRBD1. The CDR3 runs 18 residues. From germline, CDR1 is SGHVS and CDR2 FNYEAQ. With 5 bases clipped from V and 7 bases from J, the junction kept 19 bases outside the gene matches.

V gene TRBV24-1 combines with J gene TRBJ2-3; TRBD1 is a possible D gene (6 bases). The CDR3 is 12 amino acids. CDR1 and CDR2 (germline): KGHDR, SFDVKD. Trimming removed 3 bases at V and 9 bases at J, with 9 bases between. CDR3 DNA sequence: TGTGCCACCAGTGATCAGGGGTACACGCAGTATTTT. Its translation is CATSDQGYTQYF.

The rearrangement uses TRBV7-2 and TRBJ1-6, with 9 bases aligning to TRBD1. V lost 2 bases and J lost 10; bases outside the gene matches: 6. This CDR3 region has 15 residues. From germline, CDR1 is SGHTA and CDR2 FQGNSA. CDR3 sequence (DNA): TGTGCCAGCAGCTTATGGACAGGGGCGCAGTCACCCCTCCACTTT. Translating it yields CASSLWTGAQSPLHF.

J is TRBJ1-5 and V is TRBV6-1; 7 positions agree with TRBD1. CDR3 length equals 16 residues. Germline V lookup: CDR1 MNHNS, CDR2 SASEGT. V gave up 3 bases and J gave up 7 bases; unmatched junction bases: 12. Here the CDR3 reads CASSERTGQSGQPQHF. CDR3 in DNA: TGTGCCAGCAGTGAGCGGACAGGCCAATCAGGCCAGCCCCAGCATTTT.

The rearrangement links TRBV12-3 or TRBV12-4 to TRBJ2-5; TRBD1 aligns across 10 bases. Unmatched junction bases numbered 3, after V lost 8 bases and J lost 9 bases. The CDR3 has 11 amino acids. DNA for the CDR3: TGTGCCAGCGGGACAGGGGCCCCCCAGTACTTC. As protein: CASGTGAPQYF.

The chain employs TRBV5-5 and TRBJ2-7, with 10 bases identical to TRBD1. This CDR3 contains 15 residues. V lost 2 bases to trimming and J lost 5 bases; unmatched junction nucleotides: 7. CDR1 is SGHKS and CDR2 is YYEKEE in the germline V gene (reference sequence). In DNA, the CDR3 is TGTGCCAGCAGCTTATTCCGGGACAGGGGACACGAGCAGTACTTC. Translating it yields CASSLFRDRGHEQYF.

The V gene is TRBV2, the J gene TRBJ1-2; perhaps TRBD1 as D (6 bases). V was pared by 4 bases and J by 0 bases, with 15 bases between. The CDR3 is 16 amino acids. Per the germline V gene, CDR1 is SNHLY and CDR2 is FYNNEI. The CDR3 DNA is TGTGCCAGCAGTGTAAGGACAGAGTTAACTAACTATGGCTACACCTTC. Its protein is CASSVRTELTNYGYTF. Complete variable domain (other parts from reference TRBV2 and TRBJ1-2): EPEVTQTPSHQVTQMGQEVILRCVPISNHLYFYWYRQILGQKVEFLVSFYNNEISEKSEIFDDQFSVERPDGSNFTLKIRSTKLEDSAMYFCASSVRTELTNYGYTFGSGTRLTVV.

This chain links TRBV19 with TRBJ2-7; D might be TRBD1 (6 bases). The V gene's germline CDR1 is LNHDA and CDR2 SQIVND (reference sequence). The CDR3 consists of 13 residues. Trimming pared 6 bases from V and 2 bases from J, leaving 11 bases between. Written as DNA, the CDR3 is TGTGCCAGTAGCGACAGGTTAACCTACGAGCAGTACTTC. Translated: CASSDRLTYEQYF.

V gene TRBV2 combines with J gene TRBJ1-1; a weak D match, TRBD1 (6 bases). Germline V gene lookup returns CDR1 SNHLY and CDR2 FYNNEI. V lost 9 bases and J lost 6, with 17 bases in between. The length of the CDR3 is 13 residues. CDR3 in DNA: TGTGCCAGTGGGAGCGGGACACCCCCTGAAGCTTTCTTT. Its protein is CASGSGTPPEAFF. Full variable domain (missing parts from reference TRBV2 and TRBJ1-1): EPEVTQTPSHQVTQMGQEVILRCVPISNHLYFYWYRQILGQKVEFLVSFYNNEISEKSEIFDDQFSVERPDGSNFTLKIRSTKLEDSAMYFCASGSGTPPEAFFGQGTRLTVV.

This chain uses TRBV10-1 with TRBJ1-1; 7 nucleotides align to TRBD1. Germline V gene lookup returns CDR1 WNHNN and CDR2 SYGVQD (reference sequence). J gave up 2 bases and V 3 bases, and 12 bases lay outside the gene matches. CDR3 length: 17 residues. The CDR3 here is CASSDGRGRSGNTEAFF. As DNA, the CDR3 is TGCGCCAGCAGTGATGGAAGGGGGCGGTCGGGTAACACTGAAGCTTTCTTT.

The rearrangement joins TRBV5-6 to TRBJ1-5; possibly TRBD1 for D (5 bases). Looked up from germline, CDR1 is SGHDT and CDR2 is YYEEEE. CDR3 length equals 15 residues. V was shortened by 4 bases and J by 2 bases, with 13 bases between the two germline ends. The CDR3: CASSIQVKGNQPQHF. The CDR3 DNA reads TGTGCCAGCAGCATACAGGTTAAGGGCAATCAGCCCCAGCATTTT.

The chain's CDR3 is CASSPTGRTADTQYF. In nucleotides, the CDR3 is TGTGCCAGCAGCCCGACAGGTCGGACCGCAGATACGCAGTATTTT. This rearrangement joins TRBV3-1 (or the pseudogene TRBV3-2) to TRBJ2-3, with a possible D match to TRBD1 (6 bases). CDR1 and CDR2 from the germline V gene are LGHDT and YNNKEL (reference sequence). The CDR3 runs to 15 residues. Trimming left V 4 bases short and J 4 bases short, with 15 bases between.

The gene calls are TRBV19 and TRBJ1-5; no clear D. The germline CDR1 and CDR2 sequences are LNHDA and SQIVND (reference sequence). V lost 5 bases to trimming and J lost 1 base, with 9 bases between them. CDR3 length equals 14 residues. The CDR3 DNA reads as TGTGCCAGTAGTTTGTGGGCGAGCAATCAGCCCCAGCATTTT. Protein: CASSLWASNQPQHF.

This clone was observed once. The CDR3 is CSASSGGGADTQYF. The CDR3 DNA is TGCAGTGCTAGTAGCGGGGGGGGTGCAGATACGCAGTATTTT. The chain employs TRBV20-1 and TRBJ2-3, with TRBD2 identical over 11 bases. CDR1 is DFQATT, CDR2 SNEGSKA, per germline (reference sequence). The CDR3 contains 14 residues. Trimming took 3 bases from V and 4 from J; bases not matched to a gene: 3.

The gene calls are TRBV15 and TRBJ2-3, with a tentative D call TRBD2 (5 bases). The CDR3 extends over 15 amino acids. Trimming took off 5 bases at V and 0 bases at J, with 12 bases between the two ends. The germline CDR1 and CDR2 sequences are LNHNV and YYDKDF (reference sequence). CDR3: CATSLSRASTDTQYF. The CDR3 nucleotides read TGTGCCACCAGCCTATCGAGGGCAAGCACAGATACGCAGTATTTT.

In this sample, this clone turned up many times. The CDR3 region has the DNA TGTGCCATCAGTGACAGGGACACCGGGGAGCTGTTTTTT. Translating it yields CAISDRDTGELFF. J is TRBJ2-2 and V is TRBV10-3; a weak D match, TRBD1 (5 bases). V gave up 3 bases and J gave up 3 bases, with 5 bases separating them. There are 13 residues in the CDR3. CDR1 ENHRY and CDR2 SYGVKD come from the germline V gene.

This chain joins TRBV27 and TRBJ2-1, with 8 nucleotides matching TRBD1. Germline V gives CDR1 MNHEY, CDR2 SMNVEV (reference sequence). Unmatched junction bases numbered 13, after V lost 3 bases and J lost 3 bases. The CDR3 is made up of 18 amino acids. The CDR3 DNA reads as TGTGCCAGCAGTTTCCCCAGCTCAGGGGGCCCTAACTACAATGAGCAGTTCTTC. Protein: CASSFPSSGGPNYNEQFF.

This clone was detected only a few times. The chain recombines TRBV19 with TRBJ1-5, with D uncertain. Germline-derived CDR1 and CDR2 are LNHDA and SQIVND (reference sequence). This CDR3 spans 13 amino acids. V gave up 4 bases and J gave up 2 bases, with 6 bases separating them. CDR3 nucleotide sequence: TGTGCCAGTAGTACGCAGGGCAATCAGCCCCAGCATTTT. Its translation: CASSTQGNQPQHF.

The chain carries TRBV5-1 and TRBJ2-3; D is unresolved. V dropped 1 base and J dropped 1 base, with 7 bases sitting between them. Germline CDR1 and CDR2: SGHRS and YFSETQ. This CDR3 spans 14 amino acids. The CDR3 DNA reads as TGCGCCAGCAGCTTGTGGCAAGGCACAGATACGCAGTATTTT. It encodes CASSLWQGTDTQYF.